Following are 23 T cell receptor beta chains from one sample sequenced in a study of T cells in women clearing cervical HPV infection. TCRdb's copy holds only in-frame clones and misses some; the assay was immunoSEQ multiplex PCR. The data show nearly 20,000 clones, and the top ten clones hold 3.2%. The source material was blood buffy coat. The receptors here all came from a woman aged 18 to 69 with a cervical HPV16 infection that either progressed to CIN3+ or cleared (not recorded which).

The CDR3 region is CSAKAGLQSNNEKLFF. The part of the CDR3 DNA that was read is TGCAGTGCTAAAGCAGGGCTTCAGAGTAATAATGAAAAA. This rearrangement joins TRBV20-1 to TRBJ1-4, with a weak D call TRBD1 (5 bases). The DNA ends 3 residues before the CDR3 does, and the rest of the CDR3 is filled in from the germline J gene. Germline-derived CDR1 and CDR2 are DFQATT and SNEGSKA (reference sequence). The CDR3 runs 16 residues. Trimming pared 4 bases from V and 4 bases from J, leaving 19 bases between.

Comments on this clone: Sequencing ends 3 residues short of the CDR3 end; the germline J gene provides the rest. The rearrangement links TRBV5-1 to TRBJ2-2, with D perhaps matching TRBD2 (6 bases). V lost 5 bases, J lost 2 bases, and 16 bases lay in between. This CDR3 contains 16 residues. Looked up from germline, CDR1 is SGHRS and CDR2 is YFSETQ. The CDR3 loop reads CASSQRAGPNTGELFF. The part of the CDR3 DNA that was read is TGCGCCAGCAGTCAGCGGGCAGGGCCCAACACCGGGGAG.

With regard to this clone: This sample includes further DNA sequences coding for the same CDR3. CDR3 in amino acids: CASTPRTGKADTQYF. CDR3 DNA (partial): TGTGCCAGCACACCAAGGACAGGGAAGGCAGATACG. The chain has TRBV2 and TRBJ2-3, with 8 bases lining up with TRBD1. The read ends 3 residues shy of where the CDR3 ends; the end is completed using the germline J gene. In germline, CDR1 is SNHLY, CDR2 FYNNEI. The CDR3 totals 15 residues. The ends lost 7 bases at V and 4 bases at J; junction bases unmatched: 10. The variable domain in full, completed from reference TRBV2 and TRBJ2-3, reads EPEVTQTPSHQVTQMGQEVILRCVPISNHLYFYWYRQILGQKVEFLVSFYNNEISEKSEIFDDQFSVERPDGSNFTLKIRSTKLEDSAMYFCASTPRTGKADTQYFGPGTRLTVL.

With respect to this clone: The observed sequence ends 3 residues before the CDR3 terminus, with the missing tail filled in from the germline J gene. This chain links TRBV7-8 with TRBJ2-7; a possible D gene is TRBD2 (7 bases). V was pared by 6 bases and J by 1 base, with 22 bases between. The CDR3 contains 17 residues. Germline lookup yields CDR1 SGHVS and CDR2 FQNEAQ. The CDR3 region is CASSTEGRGSASYEQYF. The sequenced part of the CDR3 DNA is TGTGCCAGCAGTACTGAGGGGAGGGGGTCCGCATCCTACGAG.

The covered CDR3 bases are TGTGCCAGTAGTAGGGACAGGGGACGGACCGGGGAG. It yields the protein CASSRDRGRTGE. The CDR3 in its entirety is CASSRDRGRTGELFF. This chain uses TRBV19 with TRBJ2-2; 10 positions agree with TRBD1. From the germline J gene comes the end of the CDR3, since the read stops 3 residues before it. The CDR3 contains 15 residues. Trimming took 4 bases from V and 5 from J; bases not matched to a gene: 4. Germline assignment: CDR1 LNHDA and CDR2 SQIVND (reference sequence).

About this clone: The CDR3 end lies 3 residues beyond the end of the read and is filled in from the germline J gene. J is TRBJ2-3 and V is TRBV12-3 or TRBV12-4; D ambiguous. Trimming removed 3 bases from V and 5 bases from J, with 9 bases in between. This CDR3 spans 13 amino acids. CDR3 DNA (partial): TGTGCCAGCAGTTTTAACCATAGAGATACG. It specifies CASSFNHRDT. The complete CDR3 reads CASSFNHRDTQYF.

With regard to this clone: Coverage ceases 3 residues before the CDR3 finishes, and the germline J gene fills in the end. The chain has TRBV2 and TRBJ2-5; TRBD1 matches 9 bases. V shed 3 bases and J 5 bases; nucleotides not matched to a gene: 13. Germline loops: CDR1 SNHLY, CDR2 FYNNEI. CDR3 length equals 17 residues. CDR3 DNA (partial): TGTGCCAGCAGTGACAATTTACAGGGGGCGAGGTGGGAGACC. Protein sequence: CASSDNLQGARWET. The whole CDR3 region reads CASSDNLQGARWETQYF.

With regard to this clone: The missing CDR3 end, 3 residues past where the read stops, is filled in from the germline J gene. This chain links TRBV7-3 with TRBJ2-2, with a possible D match to TRBD1 (7 bases). The V gene lost 1 base and the J gene lost 2 bases, with 14 bases spanning the gap. The germline V gene has CDR1 SGHTA and CDR2 FQGTGA. This CDR3 has 17 residues. The CDR3 bases that were read are TGTGCCAGCAGCTTAAGCGGCGGGACAGACAACACCGGGGAG. Its protein is CASSLSGGTDNTGE. From start to end, the CDR3 is CASSLSGGTDNTGELFF.

Comment on this clone: The sequenced fragment ends 3 residues before the CDR3 boundary, so the rest is inferred from the germline J gene. This chain connects TRBV30 to TRBJ1-5; D may be TRBD1 (6 bases). V shed 8 bases and J shed 7 bases, with 18 bases lying between them. CDR1 and CDR2 from the germline V gene are GTSNPN and SVGIG (reference sequence). CDR3 length: 13 residues. The sequenced CDR3 bases are TGTGCCGCTGACCAGGGGCGGGGGCAGCCC. Its protein product is CAADQGRGQP. The CDR3 in its entirety is CAADQGRGQPQHF.

With regard to this clone: Compared with germline, one end of the junction differs, possibly owing to a read error. Read sequence stops 3 residues before the CDR3 end, and the germline J gene provides the missing end. The chain is built from TRBV4-2 and TRBJ2-1; 9 positions agree with TRBD2. This CDR3 is 18 amino acids long. The germline CDR1 and CDR2 sequences are LGHNA and YNFKEQ. This chain's CDR3 is CASSQDSGGSPSYNEQFF. CDR3 bases read: TGCGCCAGCAGCCAAGACAGCGGGGGGTCCCCCTCCTACAATGAG.

Remarks on this clone: The read ends 3 residues early relative to the CDR3; the germline J gene fills the gap. This rearrangement joins TRBV19 to TRBJ2-1, with 10 positions matching TRBD2. This CDR3 has 15 residues. J was trimmed by 9 bases and V by 7 bases; bases with no gene match: 12. The germline CDR1 and CDR2 sequences are LNHDA and SQIVND (reference sequence). CDR3 sequence: CASTPGASGGSEQFF. CDR3 DNA, as far as it was read: TGTGCCAGTACCCCTGGGGCTAGCGGGGGATCTGAG.

In the case of this clone: The observed sequence ends 3 residues before the CDR3 terminus, with the missing tail filled in from the germline J gene. The gene calls are TRBV2 and TRBJ2-1, with D possibly matching TRBD1 (5 bases). Germline-derived CDR1 and CDR2 are SNHLY and FYNNEI. The CDR3 spans 15 residues. The V gene lost 8 bases and the J gene lost 3 bases, with 17 bases spanning the gap. CDR3 DNA (partial): TGTGCCAGCCGACTTGACGAAGGGGTCTACAATGAG. Translation gives CASRLDEGVYNE. The full CDR3 is CASRLDEGVYNEQFF. The full variable domain, in which reference TRBV2 and TRBJ2-1 provide the parts outside the CDR3, is EPEVTQTPSHQVTQMGQEVILRCVPISNHLYFYWYRQILGQKVEFLVSFYNNEISEKSEIFDDQFSVERPDGSNFTLKIRSTKLEDSAMYFCASRLDEGVYNEQFFGPGTRLTVL.

As regards this clone: The CDR3 goes on 3 residues after the read ends, and that part is filled in from the germline J gene. The genes are TRBV20-1 and TRBJ2-7, with D possibly being TRBD1 (5 bases). Looked up from germline, CDR1 is DFQATT and CDR2 is SNEGSKA (reference sequence). Trimming took 1 base from V and 6 from J, leaving 13 bases between them. CDR3 length: 13 amino acids. CDR3: CSARGAGLSEQYF. Partial CDR3 DNA: TGCAGTGCTAGAGGGGCAGGGCTTTCCGAG.

Turning to this clone: The read halts 3 residues ahead of the CDR3 end, with the missing end drawn from the germline J gene. This chain links TRBV5-1 with TRBJ1-4; D is perhaps TRBD1 (5 bases). Deletions cut 0 bases from V and 7 bases from J, with 10 bases between. There are 14 residues in the CDR3. CDR1 is SGHRS, CDR2 YFSETQ, per germline. The CDR3 bases that were read are TGCGCCAGCAGCTTGGGCCGGGGGGGTGAAAAA. It codes for CASSLGRGGEK. The CDR3 in full is CASSLGRGGEKLFF.

About this clone: The CDR3 end is not reached by the read, which stops 3 residues before it; the germline J gene fills it in. The gene calls are TRBV19 and TRBJ1-4; 8 bases align to TRBD1. The CDR3 totals 16 residues. J gave up 0 bases and V 5 bases, and 5 bases lay outside the gene matches. The germline V gene has CDR1 LNHDA and CDR2 SQIVND (reference sequence). The covered CDR3 bases are TGTGCCAGTAGTGGACAGGGATACTCAACTAATGAAAAA. The encoded protein is CASSGQGYSTNEK. The whole CDR3 protein is CASSGQGYSTNEKLFF.

As regards this clone: One junction end does not reproduce the germline sequence, and a read error may be involved. Read data end 3 residues before the CDR3 end; the end is taken from the germline J gene. This chain joins TRBV5-1 and TRBJ2-1, with a tentative D call TRBD1 (7 bases). Germline V gene sequence: CDR1 SGHRS, CDR2 YFSETQ. The CDR3 covers 15 residues. CDR3 protein: CTSSLRGQTYNEQFF. CDR3 bases read: TGCACCAGCAGCTTGCGGGGACAGACTTACAATGAG. The complete variable domain, with remaining parts taken from reference TRBV5-1 and TRBJ2-1, reads KAGVTQTPRYLIKTRGQQVTLSCSPISGHRSVSWYQQTPGQGLQFLFEYFSETQRNKGNFPGRFSGRQFSNSRSEMNVSTLELGDSALYLCTSSLRGQTYNEQFFGPGTRLTVL.

Notes on this clone: The DNA ends 3 residues before the CDR3 does, and the rest of the CDR3 is filled in from the germline J gene. This sequence joins TRBV5-8 and TRBJ1-2, with TRBD1 identical over 8 bases. Unmatched junction bases numbered 9, after V lost 1 base and J lost 7 bases. Germline values: CDR1 SGHTS, CDR2 YDEGEE. There are 15 residues in the CDR3. The covered CDR3 bases are TGTGCCAGCAGCTTGAAGATCAGGGGGCGGGGTGGC. Residues: CASSLKIRGRGG. The full CDR3 sequence reads CASSLKIRGRGGYTF.

Regarding this clone: The CDR3 end falls 3 residues outside the read, so it is completed with the germline J gene. The chain has TRBV20-1 and TRBJ1-5; 7 positions agree with TRBD1. The CDR3 runs 17 residues. The ends lost 3 bases at V and 3 bases at J; junction bases unmatched: 14. Germline V gene sequence: CDR1 DFQATT, CDR2 SNEGSKA (reference sequence). CDR3: CSARRSGQTKYNQPQHF. The covered CDR3 bases are TGCAGTGCTAGGCGTTCGGGACAGACTAAATACAATCAGCCC.

To note about this clone: With the read ending 3 residues before the CDR3 end, the germline J gene is used to fill in that end. V is TRBV30 and J is TRBJ1-5, with D possibly matching TRBD1 (5 bases). V gave up 4 bases and J gave up 3 bases, with 13 bases separating them. The CDR3 has 14 amino acids. Germline loops: CDR1 GTSNPN, CDR2 SVGIG (reference sequence). The covered CDR3 bases are TGTGCCTGGACAGAACAGGATTACAATCAGCCC. It yields the protein CAWTEQDYNQP. In full, the CDR3 reads CAWTEQDYNQPQHF.

In regard to this clone: The read ends 3 residues shy of where the CDR3 ends; the end is completed using the germline J gene. This rearrangement joins TRBV4-1 to TRBJ1-2; no clear D gene. Trimming took 1 base from V and 5 from J, leaving 14 bases between them. CDR1 and CDR2 (germline): MGHRA, YSYEKL. This CDR3 is 15 amino acids long. CDR3 bases read: TGCGCCAGCAGCCAAGCCCTAGCGACCGAGTATGGC. Translation gives CASSQALATEYG. The whole CDR3 sequence is CASSQALATEYGYTF.

As to this clone: Read coverage stops 3 residues before the CDR3 terminus; the germline J gene supplies the remainder. The chain is built from TRBV19 and TRBJ2-7; D possibly corresponds to TRBD2 (5 bases). Per the germline V gene, CDR1 is LNHDA and CDR2 is SQIVND (reference sequence). V was trimmed by 4 bases and J by 0 bases, leaving 10 bases between them. The CDR3 is 14 amino acids. This CDR3 is CASSSTGNSYEQYF. The sequenced part of the CDR3 DNA is TGTGCCAGTAGTAGCACGGGGAACTCCTACGAG. Combining the CDR3 with reference TRBV19 and TRBJ2-7 gives the whole variable domain DGGITQSPKYLFRKEGQNVTLSCEQNLNHDAMYWYRQDPGQGLRLIYYSQIVNDFQKGDIAEGYSVSREKKESFPLTVTSAQKNPTAFYLCASSSTGNSYEQYFGPGTRLTVT.

Worth noting for this clone: The read comes to an end 3 residues before the CDR3 does, leaving the germline J gene to fill in the end. The chain combines TRBV7-6 with TRBJ1-1, with D possibly being TRBD1 (5 bases). The germline CDR1 and CDR2 sequences are SGHVS and FNYEAQ. The CDR3 consists of 14 residues. The ends were cut back, 4 bases at V and 3 bases at J, with 12 bases in the middle. Here the CDR3 reads CASSSLGGDTEAFF. The DNA read from the CDR3 is TGTGCCAGCAGCTCCCTGGGGGGGGACACTGAA.

Details on this clone: Read coverage stops 3 residues before the CDR3 terminus; the germline J gene supplies the remainder. J is TRBJ2-1 and V is TRBV6-2 or TRBV6-3, with 11 bases identical to TRBD2. J lost 8 bases, V lost 2 bases, and 8 bases had no gene match. The germline gives CDR1 MNHEY, CDR2 SVGEGT. The CDR3 covers 16 residues. This CDR3 is CASSYGTSGGWDEQFF. The part of the CDR3 DNA that was read is TGTGCCAGCAGTTACGGGACTAGCGGTGGTTGGGATGAG.